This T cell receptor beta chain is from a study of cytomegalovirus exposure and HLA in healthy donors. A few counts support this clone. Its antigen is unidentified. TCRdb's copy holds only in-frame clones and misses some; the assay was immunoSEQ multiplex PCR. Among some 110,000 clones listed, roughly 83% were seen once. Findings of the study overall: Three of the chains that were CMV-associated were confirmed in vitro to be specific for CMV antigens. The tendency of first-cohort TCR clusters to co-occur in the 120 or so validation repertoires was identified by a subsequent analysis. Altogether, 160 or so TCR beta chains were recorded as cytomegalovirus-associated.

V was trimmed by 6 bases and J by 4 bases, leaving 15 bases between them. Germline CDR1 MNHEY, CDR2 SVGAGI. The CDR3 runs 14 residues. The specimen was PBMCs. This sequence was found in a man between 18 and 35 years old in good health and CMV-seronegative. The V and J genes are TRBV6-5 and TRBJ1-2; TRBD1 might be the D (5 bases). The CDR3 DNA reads TGTGCCAGCAGGGACACGCGGAGGGGCTATGGCTACACCTTC. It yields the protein CASRDTRRGYGYTF.